These T cell receptor beta chains were read from a single sample in a study of T cells after yellow fever vaccination. MiXCR was run by TCRdb on the 5' RACE reads, yielding one entry per CDR3 protein. The profile shows some 320,000 distinct CDR3 sequences, roughly 10% of them singletons. This material consisted of CD4+ T cells sorted from PBMCs, taken 45 days after the yellow fever booster vaccination. The receptor set was obtained from a young man who received the YFV17D yellow fever vaccine. Both conserved end residues are trimmed from each CDR3. Fields, in order: J gene, clone size, V gene, CDR3 protein. Clone sizes are given selectively: once, few, many, or a class where the clone is expanded.

J: TRBJ2-3; size: few; V: TRBV5-4; CDR3: ASSFNSGGATDTQY
J: TRBJ2-5; size: few; V: TRBV5-1; CDR3: ASSLSTGRETQY
J: TRBJ2-2; size: -; V: TRBV5-4; CDR3: ASSLAQKNTGELF
J: TRBJ1-2; size: -; V: TRBV4-1; CDR3: ASSQARQGADGYT
J: TRBJ2-5; size: -; V: TRBV7-2; CDR3: ASSVNRGGREETQY
J: TRBJ2-5; size: many; V: TRBV14; CDR3: ASSQRLQETQY
J: TRBJ2-3; size: many; V: TRBV7-3; CDR3: ASSSGPIDTQY
J: TRBJ2-3; size: -; V: TRBV4-3; CDR3: ASSQDPGTGAFTDTQY
J: TRBJ2-3; size: once; V: TRBV5-1; CDR3: ASSRRVRGNTDTQY
J: TRBJ1-1; size: -; V: TRBV29-1; CDR3: SVREQLNTEAF
J: TRBJ2-3; size: -; V: TRBV4-3; CDR3: ASSQGRRKVRVDTQY
J: TRBJ2-2; size: -; V: TRBV10-3; CDR3: AISASRTGGPGELF
J: TRBJ2-5; size: -; V: TRBV5-1; CDR3: ASSLGDYLQETQY
J: TRBJ2-1; size: few; V: TRBV5-6; CDR3: ASSRNYNEQF